The clone carrying this T cell receptor (beta chain) was counted a few times. The data stem from a study of blood T cell repertoires in COVID-19. In the study overall: Spain, Italy and the United States supplied samples that represented acute and convalescent COVID-19. The cDNA or gDNA used as material had been derived from T cells, B-cell-depleted T cells, or PBMCs.

This CDR3 has 14 residues. V was trimmed by 2 bases and J by 3 bases, leaving 7 bases between them. Germline V gives CDR1 LNHDA, CDR2 SQIVND (reference sequence). Authors' methods: By means of reference gene primer amplification, nucleated cell counts were estimated. The assay was immunoSEQ multiplex PCR, and TCRdb's table has in-frame clones only and misses some. V and J calls and clone size come straight from that table; D and trimming were deduced from the DNA. The table includes tens of thousands of clones, roughly 80% detected once. The receptor's source is a woman of 80 years or more with active or convalescent COVID-19. The sequenced material came from peripheral blood. The V and J genes are TRBV19 and TRBJ1-4, with D hard to call. The CDR3 here is CASSIQASNEKLFF. The CDR3 DNA reads as TGTGCCAGTAGTATACAGGCTTCTAATGAAAAACTGTTTTTT. Filled out from reference TRBV19 and TRBJ1-4, the complete variable domain reads DGGITQSPKYLFRKEGQNVTLSCEQNLNHDAMYWYRQDPGQGLRLIYYSQIVNDFQKGDIAEGYSVSREKKESFPLTVTSAQKNPTAFYLCASSIQASNEKLFFGSGTQLSVL.